What follows are 28 T cell receptor beta chains derived from one specimen sequenced in a study of chemoradiotherapy in HPV16-positive cancers. Assay: immunoSEQ multiplex PCR; the TCRdb copy retains only in-frame clones and omits some. Here the sample spans under 85,000 clones, about 88% being singletons. The starting material was blood, obtained from a patient who underwent chemoradiotherapy. These receptors were collected from a human donor with HPV-associated anogenital cancer.

The gene calls are TRBV2 and TRBJ1-6, with unresolved D. CDR3 size: 15 residues. V shed 4 bases and J shed 8 bases, with 15 bases lying between them. Per germline, CDR1 SNHLY and CDR2 FYNNEI. CDR3 amino acids: CASSGEQPGHSPLHF. In DNA, the CDR3 is TGTGCCAGCAGTGGGGAACAACCTGGACATTCACCCCTCCACTTT. The full variable domain, its missing parts supplied by reference TRBV2 and TRBJ1-6, is EPEVTQTPSHQVTQMGQEVILRCVPISNHLYFYWYRQILGQKVEFLVSFYNNEISEKSEIFDDQFSVERPDGSNFTLKIRSTKLEDSAMYFCASSGEQPGHSPLHFGNGTRLTVT.

This clone came up a few times. The chain carries TRBV4-2 and TRBJ1-1, with 11 bases aligning to TRBD1. This CDR3 has 16 amino acids. Unmatched junction bases numbered 5, after V lost 0 bases and J lost 5 bases. Germline V gene lookup returns CDR1 LGHNA and CDR2 YNFKEQ. In DNA form, the CDR3 reads TGTGCCAGCAGCCAAGATTCGGGACAGGGGGATACTGAAGCTTTCTTT. It is translated as CASSQDSGQGDTEAFF.

The chain recombines TRBV29-1 with TRBJ1-1; D is unclear. V gave up 2 bases and J gave up 6 bases, with 10 bases separating them. Per the germline V gene, CDR1 is SQVTM and CDR2 is ANQGSEA. This CDR3 region has 12 residues. The CDR3 reads CSVERGSAEAFF. Here the CDR3 DNA reads TGCAGCGTTGAACGCGGGTCTGCTGAAGCTTTCTTT.

The V gene is TRBV10-3, the J gene TRBJ1-6; D uncertain. Trimming removed 2 bases from V and 10 bases from J, with 15 bases in between. The CDR3 has 15 amino acids. The germline CDR1 and CDR2 sequences are ENHRY and SYGVKD. The CDR3 region is CAISEEVSSRSPLHF. The DNA for the CDR3 is TGTGCCATCAGTGAGGAGGTCAGCTCCAGATCACCCCTCCACTTT.

The J gene is TRBJ2-3, the V gene TRBV18; 9 bases agree with TRBD1. Germline V gene lookup returns CDR1 KGHSH and CDR2 LQKENI. CDR3 length equals 18 residues. V was clipped by 3 bases and J by 5 bases; unmatched bases: 15. The CDR3 region has the DNA TGTGCCAGCTCACCGTCCTCGGGACAGGGTGATTACGGAGATACGCAGTATTTT. Amino acids: CASSPSSGQGDYGDTQYF.

The DNA of the CDR3 is TGTGCCACCTCCGGGTTAATAGCCAAAAACATTCAGTACTTC. This codes for CATSGLIAKNIQYF. This chain connects TRBV7-8 to TRBJ2-4; D is unresolved. The ends were cut back, 10 bases at V and 0 bases at J, with 13 bases in the middle. The CDR3 is 14 amino acids. CDR1 is SGHVS and CDR2 is FQNEAQ in the germline V gene.

The rearrangement links TRBV5-1 to TRBJ2-1; D is tentatively TRBD1 or TRBD2 (5 bases each). Germline assignment: CDR1 SGHRS and CDR2 YFSETQ. This CDR3 comprises 12 residues. V was trimmed by 6 bases and J by 4 bases, leaving 8 bases between them. The DNA of the CDR3 is TGCGCCAGCAAAGAGGGGTACAATGAGCAGTTCTTC. Its protein is CASKEGYNEQFF. The full variable domain, completed using reference TRBV5-1 and TRBJ2-1, is KAGVTQTPRYLIKTRGQQVTLSCSPISGHRSVSWYQQTPGQGLQFLFEYFSETQRNKGNFPGRFSGRQFSNSRSEMNVSTLELGDSALYLCASKEGYNEQFFGPGTRLTVL.

This rearrangement joins TRBV19 to TRBJ2-1; no clear D. The CDR3 has 14 amino acids. Germline values: CDR1 LNHDA, CDR2 SQIVND (reference sequence). Trimming took off 3 bases at V and 3 bases at J, with 9 bases between the two ends. The CDR3 spells CASSIRAIYNEQFF. CDR3 coding DNA: TGTGCCAGTAGTATTAGGGCGATCTACAATGAGCAGTTCTTC.

The CDR3 DNA follows: TGTGCCAGCAGCAAAGGGACAGGTAATACCGGGGAGCTGTTTTTT. Its translation: CASSKGTGNTGELFF. The chain employs TRBV21-1 and TRBJ2-2; TRBD1, the D gene given by the table, was not confirmed from the DNA. TRBV21-1 is termed a pseudogene. The CDR3 runs to 15 residues.

The V call is TRBV5-8, the J call TRBJ1-3, with TRBD1 identical over 7 bases. From germline, CDR1 is SGHTS and CDR2 YDEGEE. This CDR3 is built from 16 residues. V lost 4 bases and J lost 0; bases outside the gene matches: 7. In DNA form, the CDR3 reads TGTGCCAGCAGCGTGACAGGGACCAACTCTGGAAACACCATATATTTT. The encoded protein is CASSVTGTNSGNTIYF.

This chain links TRBV5-1 with TRBJ2-1, with a weak D call TRBD2 (6 bases). The V and J ends lost 5 bases and 5 bases respectively, with 23 bases between them. Germline CDR1 reads SGHRS; CDR2 reads YFSETQ. The CDR3 totals 17 residues. The chain's CDR3 is CASSTGEGGGRNNEQFF. CDR3 bases: TGCGCCAGCAGTACCGGCGAGGGAGGAGGTCGAAACAATGAGCAGTTCTTC.

The chain employs TRBV19 and TRBJ2-7; possibly TRBD1 or TRBD2 for D (5 bases each). Trimming pared 3 bases from V and 2 bases from J, leaving 14 bases between. Germline CDR1 and CDR2: LNHDA and SQIVND (reference sequence). CDR3 length: 15 residues. CDR3 region: CASSIMAGTTYEQYF. CDR3 nucleotides: TGTGCCAGTAGTATTATGGCAGGGACCACCTACGAGCAGTACTTC.

The rearrangement links TRBV9 to TRBJ2-7; 10 positions match TRBD2. From germline, CDR1 is SGDLS and CDR2 YYNGEE. This CDR3 has 14 residues. The trim removed 2 bases at V and 4 bases at J, leaving 3 bases unmatched. The CDR3 loop is CASSVTSGMYEQYF. Here the CDR3 DNA reads TGTGCCAGCAGCGTCACTAGCGGGATGTACGAGCAGTACTTC.

This chain uses TRBV28 with TRBJ2-2; D is unresolved. This CDR3 is built from 14 residues. CDR1 and CDR2 (germline): MDHEN, SYDVKM. Trimming shortened V by 6 bases and J by 6 bases, and 14 bases separated the two germline ends. CDR3 DNA sequence: TGTGCCAGCAGCTCCGGTAGGGTGTCCGGGGAGCTGTTTTTT. Amino acid sequence: CASSSGRVSGELFF.

The sample holds a few counts of this clone. The V gene is TRBV18, the J gene TRBJ2-3; D possibly corresponds to TRBD1 (6 bases). Trimming took off 3 bases at V and 0 bases at J, with 7 bases between the two ends. The germline gives CDR1 KGHSH, CDR2 LQKENI. The CDR3 is made up of 14 amino acids. CDR3 amino acids: CASSPQGSTDTQYF. The CDR3 DNA follows: TGTGCCAGCTCACCTCAGGGGAGCACAGATACGCAGTATTTT.

The chain employs TRBV7-9 and TRBJ1-1; D not resolved. This CDR3 is built from 15 residues. The V end lost 1 base, the J end lost 1 base, and 10 bases lay between the germline ends. CDR1 is SEHNR, CDR2 FQNEAQ, per germline (reference sequence). The CDR3 region is CASSLVPVSNTEAFF. As DNA, the CDR3 is TGTGCCAGCAGCTTAGTGCCTGTTTCGAACACTGAAGCTTTCTTT.

The chain joins TRBV7-2 to TRBJ1-3; no clear D. This CDR3 region has 15 residues. Between the trimmed V and J ends, which lost 1 base and 0 bases, there was a span of 7 bases. The germline gives CDR1 SGHTA, CDR2 FQGNSA. The chain's CDR3 is CASSLDSASGNTIYF. In DNA, the CDR3 is TGTGCCAGCAGCTTAGACTCCGCCTCTGGAAACACCATATATTTT.

V usage is TRBV13 and J usage is TRBJ2-7; 9 bases agree with TRBD1. CDR1 PRHDT and CDR2 FYEKMQ come from the germline V gene (reference sequence). CDR3 size: 17 residues. Trimming cost V 1 base and J 7 bases; bases outside gene matches: 14. CDR3 DNA sequence: TGTGCCAGCAGCTTAGCGGCCGGACAGGGGACGCCTTGGGAGCAGTACTTC. This encodes CASSLAAGQGTPWEQYF.

This clone is judged medium-sized (0.01 to 0.1%). The chain combines TRBV7-2 with TRBJ1-2; the match to TRBD1 covers 8 bases. Germline values: CDR1 SGHTA, CDR2 FQGNSA. CDR3 length: 15 residues. V lost 4 bases and J lost 4; bases outside the gene matches: 8. CDR3 coding DNA: TGTGCCAGCAGCTATTCAGGGGGCTTTTTCTATGGCTACACCTTC. The encoded protein is CASSYSGGFFYGYTF.

The J gene is TRBJ2-5, the V gene TRBV29-1; no clear D gene. The J call may be faulty, since TRBJ2-7 better matches the DNA end. There are 12 residues in the CDR3. Per germline, CDR1 SQVTM and CDR2 ANQGSEA. This CDR3 is CSVYSVSYEQYF. DNA of the CDR3: TGCAGCGTTTACAGCGTCTCCTACGAGCAGTACTTC.

Remarks on this clone: The junction does not match germline at one end; this may be a read error. V usage is TRBV5-8 and J usage is TRBJ1-1; D is perhaps TRBD1 (5 bases). The CDR3 runs to 14 residues. Looked up from germline, CDR1 is SGHTS and CDR2 is YDEGEE. In nucleotides, the CDR3 is TGTGCCAGCAGCTTGGTTCAGGGAAACACTGAAACTTTCTTT. This sequence encodes CASSLVQGNTETFF.

V gene TRBV19 combines with J gene TRBJ2-3; TRBD2 might be the D (6 bases). This CDR3 comprises 16 residues. CDR1 LNHDA and CDR2 SQIVND come from the germline V gene (reference sequence). V lost 5 bases, J lost 4 bases, and 19 bases lay in between. As DNA, the CDR3 is TGTGCCAGTAGTGACTCTGGGCGGGGAGTCGCAGATACGCAGTATTTT. It specifies CASSDSGRGVADTQYF.

The chain uses TRBV19 and TRBJ2-1; the match to TRBD1 covers 9 bases. This CDR3 is 15 amino acids long. Germline V gives CDR1 LNHDA, CDR2 SQIVND (reference sequence). Trimming removed 3 bases from V and 8 bases from J; junction bases left unmatched: 8. The CDR3 DNA reads as TGTGCCAGTAGTATTGTTCCCCGGACAGGGGATGAGCAGTTCTTC. This sequence encodes CASSIVPRTGDEQFF.

This chain links TRBV4-2 with TRBJ2-2; TRBD2 matches at 9 bases. Germline V gene sequence: CDR1 LGHNA, CDR2 YNFKEQ. This CDR3 is 16 amino acids long. V trimming: 0 bases; J trimming: 4 bases; junction bases outside the gene matches: 3. The CDR3 nucleotides are TGTGCCAGCAGCCAAGATGGCGGGAGGGCCACCGGGGAGCTGTTTTTT. This sequence encodes CASSQDGGRATGELFF.

A few counts support this clone. The genes are TRBV4-1 and TRBJ1-5; D remains ambiguous. Trimming took 3 bases from V and 6 from J, leaving 18 bases between them. This CDR3 has 16 amino acids. Germline values: CDR1 MGHRA, CDR2 YSYEKL. The DNA of the CDR3 is TGCGCCAGCAGCCAGGATCACGTAGCAGGCGGTCAGCCCCAGCATTTT. Residues: CASSQDHVAGGQPQHF.

V is TRBV4-2 and J is TRBJ1-1; the match to TRBD1 covers 7 bases. With V trimmed by 0 bases and J by 0 bases, 4 bases remained unmatched. Germline V CDR1 and CDR2: LGHNA, YNFKEQ. The CDR3 totals 16 residues. CDR3 residues: CASSQEGQHMNTEAFF. CDR3 bases: TGTGCCAGCAGCCAAGAGGGACAGCACATGAACACTGAAGCTTTCTTT.

The V gene is TRBV9, the J gene TRBJ2-7, with 8 positions matching TRBD1. Germline CDR1 reads SGDLS; CDR2 reads YYNGEE. The CDR3 is 15 residues long. V dropped 0 bases and J dropped 4; count of bases not matched to a gene: 6. The CDR3 region is CASSVDQGAVYEQYF. CDR3 nucleotides: TGTGCCAGCAGCGTAGACCAGGGGGCTGTATACGAGCAGTACTTC.

V usage is TRBV6-5 and J usage is TRBJ1-2; possible D gene TRBD1, 5 bases. CDR1 is MNHEY, CDR2 SVGAGI, per germline. The CDR3 sequence is 15 residues long. V lost 10 bases and J lost 0, with 18 bases in between. The DNA of the CDR3 is TGTGCCACCCAACGAGGGGTTTTAGCTAACTATGGCTACACCTTC. It is translated as CATQRGVLANYGYTF.